This TCR beta chain came from a study of blood T cell repertoires in COVID-19. Repertoires were generated with immunoSEQ multiplex PCR, while TCRdb's copy carries only in-frame clones and drops some. The sample comprises 200,000 to 250,000 clones, 75% to 90% of which are singletons, and 8% to 9% rests with the top ten. Germline CDR1 reads KGHSH; CDR2 reads LQKENI. The CDR3 length is 14 residues. V was pared by 6 bases and J by 3 bases, with 14 bases between. The rearrangement links TRBV18 to TRBJ1-1; D may be TRBD1 (5 bases). The clonotype comes from a woman over 75 with COVID-19, enrolled during active disease. Sequenced input: peripheral blood. In DNA form, the CDR3 reads TGTGCCAGCTCCGGGCAGGGAGGGGACACTGAAGCTTTCTTT. This gives the protein CASSGQGGDTEAFF.